The 8 T cell receptor beta chains below were found in one sample sequenced in a study of blood T cell repertoires in COVID-19. Measured with immunoSEQ multiplex PCR; TCRdb has only the in-frame clones, and not every one. Of around 70,000 clones in the sample, approximately 80% were seen once. Source material: peripheral blood. Receptor source: a human donor in a cohort sampled during active COVID-19.

The chain's CDR3 is CASSVAAGTYEQYF. DNA for the CDR3: TGTGCCAGCAGCGTTGCTGCAGGGACCTACGAGCAGTACTTC. The J gene is TRBJ2-7, the V gene TRBV9; TRBD1 might be the D (5 bases). V lost 2 bases, J lost 2 bases, and 11 bases lay in between. Germline V lookup: CDR1 SGDLS, CDR2 YYNGEE. The CDR3 is made up of 14 amino acids.

This CDR3 reads CASSPLAGSYEQYF. The CDR3 DNA reads TGTGCCAGCAGCCCGCTAGCGGGCTCCTACGAGCAGTACTTC. The J gene is TRBJ2-7, the V gene TRBV11-3, with 8 bases fitting TRBD2. Germline V gene data show CDR1 as SGHNT and CDR2 as YENEEA. There are 14 residues in the CDR3. The junction had 3 bases not matched to a gene; V was cut back by 5 bases and J by 0 bases.

The chain joins TRBV5-3 to TRBJ2-3; 9 bases align to TRBD2. TRBV5-3 is marked as an open reading frame, function uncertain. V was pared by 0 bases and J by 4 bases, with 3 bases of the junction left unmatched. The CDR3 covers 15 residues. The CDR3 region has the DNA TGTGCCAGAAGCTTGGGGACTAGCGCGGCAGATACGCAGTATTTT. It translates to CARSLGTSAADTQYF.

This clone came up a few times. The chain employs TRBV5-5 and TRBJ2-7, with D possibly matching TRBD2 (6 bases). CDR3 length: 15 amino acids. Trimming left V 0 bases short and J 2 bases short, with 12 bases between. Germline V lookup: CDR1 SGHKS, CDR2 YYEKEE (reference sequence). CDR3 amino acids: CASSLEAGLAYEQYF. Here the CDR3 DNA reads TGTGCCAGCAGCTTGGAGGCGGGGCTGGCCTACGAGCAGTACTTC.

V is TRBV15 and J is TRBJ1-1; no reliable D call. The CDR3 is made up of 14 amino acids. Germline V gene lookup returns CDR1 LNHNV and CDR2 YYDKDF (reference sequence). V was cut by 1 base and J by 2 bases, with 8 bases left in between. CDR3: CATSRVGTNTEAFF. Written as DNA, the CDR3 is TGTGCCACCAGCAGAGTTGGCACAAACACTGAAGCTTTCTTT. Based on the CDR3 plus reference TRBV15 and TRBJ1-1, the full variable domain is DAMVIQNPRYQVTQFGKPVTLSCSQTLNHNVMYWYQQKSSQAPKLLFHYYDKDFNNEADTPDNFQSRRPNTSFCFLDIRSPGLGDTAMYLCATSRVGTNTEAFFGQGTRLTVV.

The chain carries TRBV19 and TRBJ2-6; a possible D gene is TRBD1 (8 bases). CDR3 length equals 17 residues. CDR1 is LNHDA and CDR2 is SQIVND in the germline V gene (reference sequence). V was cut by 11 bases and J by 1 base, with 21 bases left in between. The CDR3 spells CAPWGGQVLSGANVLTF. The CDR3 bases are TGTGCCCCCTGGGGGGGACAGGTCCTGTCTGGGGCCAACGTCCTGACTTTC.

This clone was found a few times. The sample has other DNA sequences that encode this CDR3 too. The chain combines TRBV18 with TRBJ1-5, with 9 bases fitting TRBD1. CDR1 is KGHSH, CDR2 LQKENI, per germline. The CDR3 covers 15 residues. V was pared by 3 bases and J by 2 bases, with 2 bases of the junction left unmatched. CDR3 nucleotides: TGTGCCAGCTCACCGGACAGGGGAGGCAATCAGCCCCAGCATTTT. Protein product: CASSPDRGGNQPQHF. Full variable domain (remainder filled in from reference TRBV18 and TRBJ1-5): NAGVMQNPRHLVRRRGQEARLRCSPMKGHSHVYWYRQLPEEGLKFMVYLQKENIIDESGMPKERFSAEFPKEGPSILRIQQVVRGDSAAYFCASSPDRGGNQPQHFGDGTRLSIL.

This clone was counted between two and nine times. In DNA form, the CDR3 reads TGTGCCAGCAGCTTCAAAACACAGGGGGCAGGCACCATATATTTT. Protein product: CASSFKTQGAGTIYF. V gene TRBV7-2 combines with J gene TRBJ1-3; TRBD1 matches at 9 bases. The CDR3 extends over 15 amino acids. CDR1 and CDR2 (germline): SGHTA, FQGNSA. V shed 3 bases, J shed 9 bases, and the junction held 9 bases outside the gene matches.